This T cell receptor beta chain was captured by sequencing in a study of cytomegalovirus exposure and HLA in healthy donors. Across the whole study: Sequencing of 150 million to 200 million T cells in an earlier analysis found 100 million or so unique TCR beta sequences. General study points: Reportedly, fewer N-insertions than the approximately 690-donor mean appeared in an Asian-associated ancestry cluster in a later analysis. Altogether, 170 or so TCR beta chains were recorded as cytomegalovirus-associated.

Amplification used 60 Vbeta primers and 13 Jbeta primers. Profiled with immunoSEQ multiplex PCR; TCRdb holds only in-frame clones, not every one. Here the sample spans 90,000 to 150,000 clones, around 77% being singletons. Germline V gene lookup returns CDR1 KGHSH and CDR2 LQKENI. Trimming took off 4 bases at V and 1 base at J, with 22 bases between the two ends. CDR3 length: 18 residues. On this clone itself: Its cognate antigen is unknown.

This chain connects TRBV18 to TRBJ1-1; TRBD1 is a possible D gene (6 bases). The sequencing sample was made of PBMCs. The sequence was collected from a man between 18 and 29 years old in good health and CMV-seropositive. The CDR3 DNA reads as TGTGCCAGCTCACTTACACAGGGTTCCCACACGGGGAACACTGAAGCTTTCTTT. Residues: CASSLTQGSHTGNTEAFF.